This T cell receptor beta chain originates from a study of Graves' ophthalmopathy and Graves' hyperthyroidism. Other autoimmune diseases, uncontrolled infections, pregnancy and lactation each led to patient exclusion. Reliance was placed on clinical symptoms, serum thyroxine, TRAb, thyroid ultrasound and orbital computed tomography for diagnosis. The PBMCs originated from roughly 10 ml of fresh peripheral blood. Germline V gives CDR1 KGHSH, CDR2 LQKENI. This CDR3 contains 14 residues. The V end was cut by 2 bases, the J end by 7 bases, with 14 bases between. Amplified TCR beta CDR3 regions were obtained using RNA transcripts as template. RT-PCR in the first round used HTBI primers; a second-round multiplex PCR followed. TCRdb recomputed calls from the multiplex PCR reads with MiXCR, one row per CDR3 protein. This table has about 390,000 distinct CDR3 sequences, just over 15% appearing once. This clonotype appeared many times.

The sequence was obtained from a woman younger than 35 with stable Graves' hyperthyroidism. Sequencing was performed on peripheral blood. The V call is TRBV18, the J call TRBJ1-2; possible D gene TRBD1, 5 bases. The CDR3 loop is CASSPGRDSAGYTF. The CDR3 bases are TGTGCCAGCTCACCAGGCAGGGACTCGGCTGGCTACACCTTC.